This record looks at one T cell receptor beta chain sequence and its context. This record belongs to a study of blood T cell repertoires in COVID-19. Study details: Samples came from the United States, Italy and Spain, spanning acute and convalescent COVID-19.

Individuals aged about 18 to 90 years were recruited from 24 US areas. Participants had their cohort set by participant-reported clinical history. In the source study's methods: Quantification of nucleated cells was approximated via reference gene primer amplification. Clones were sequenced by immunoSEQ multiplex PCR, and TCRdb holds only the in-frame ones, with some missing. That table supplies the V and J calls and clone size; D and trimming were determined from the DNA. This table holds 310,000 or so clones, about 90% found once. This CDR3 region has 12 residues. Trimming cost V 6 bases and J 6 bases; bases outside gene matches: 2. Per germline, CDR1 SNHLY and CDR2 FYNNEI.

The rearrangement links TRBV2 to TRBJ2-7, with 10 positions matching TRBD1. This TCR derives from a woman in her 30s who had recovered from COVID-19. What was sequenced was PBMCs or T cells enriched from blood (not recorded which). The CDR3 spells CASRGQGLEQYF. As DNA, the CDR3 is TGTGCCAGCAGGGGACAGGGGCTCGAGCAGTACTTC.